This T cell receptor beta chain was identified in a study of T-cell reconstitution after alpha-beta-depleted transplantation in children. This clonotype was seen a few times. It was with unique molecular identifiers that the TCRbeta library was prepared. TCRdb reprocessed the PCR reads via MiXCR and lists one record per CDR3 protein. The sample yields some 530,000 distinct CDR3 sequences, 9.5% to 15% seen once. The CDR3 length is 15 residues. V gave up 3 bases and J gave up 2 bases, with 13 bases separating them. The V gene is TRBV12-3 or TRBV12-4, the J gene TRBJ2-5; tentatively, D is TRBD2 (6 bases). This specimen was PBMCs from the stem cell graft donor, taken from the stem cell graft. This receptor was obtained from a human donor who donated a stem cell graft to a child with combined immunodeficiency. The CDR3 protein is CASSFSGLKQETQYF. CDR3 coding DNA: TGTGCCAGCAGTTTCTCTGGACTAAAGCAAGAGACCCAGTACTTC.